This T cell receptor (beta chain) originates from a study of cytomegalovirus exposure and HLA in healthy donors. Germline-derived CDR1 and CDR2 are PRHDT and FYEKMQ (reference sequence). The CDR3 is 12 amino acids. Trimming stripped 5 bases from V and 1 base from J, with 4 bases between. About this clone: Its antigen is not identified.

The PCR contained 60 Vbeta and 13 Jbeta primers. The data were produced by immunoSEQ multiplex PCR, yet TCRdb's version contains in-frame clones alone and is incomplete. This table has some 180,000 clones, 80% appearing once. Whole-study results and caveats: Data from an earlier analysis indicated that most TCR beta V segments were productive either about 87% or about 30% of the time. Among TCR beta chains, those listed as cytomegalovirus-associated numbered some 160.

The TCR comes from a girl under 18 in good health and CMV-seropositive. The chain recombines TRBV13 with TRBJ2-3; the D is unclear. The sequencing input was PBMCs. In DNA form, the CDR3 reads TGTGCCAGCAGCCAGGGCACAGATACGCAGTATTTT. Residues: CASSQGTDTQYF.